This entry lists 15 T cell receptor beta chains sequenced from one sample in a study of blood T cell repertoires in COVID-19. Profiling relied on immunoSEQ multiplex PCR, and the TCRdb table lists in-frame clones only, not all of them. Here the sample spans about 140,000 clones, roughly 84% being singletons. The specimen sequenced was PBMCs or T cells enriched from blood (not recorded which). Receptor source: a middle-aged man with acute COVID-19.

The chain combines TRBV6-4 with TRBJ2-2; D may be TRBD2 (5 bases). The germline V gene encodes CDR1 MRHNA and CDR2 SNTAGT. The CDR3 spans 13 residues. Trimming left V 2 bases short and J 4 bases short, with 5 bases between. In DNA, the CDR3 is TGTGCCAGCAGTGACGGGAGCACCGGGGAGCTGTTTTTT. It encodes CASSDGSTGELFF.

The chain employs TRBV10-1 and TRBJ2-2; possible D gene TRBD2, 6 bases. The CDR3 has 14 amino acids. Looked up from germline, CDR1 is WNHNN and CDR2 is SYGVQD (reference sequence). Trimming removed 6 bases at V and 0 bases at J, with 8 bases between. CDR3 coding DNA: TGCGCCAGCAGCGGGGGAACGAACACCGGGGAGCTGTTTTTT. It specifies CASSGGTNTGELFF.

The chain uses TRBV18 and TRBJ2-2; 7 bases align to TRBD1. The trim removed 5 bases at V and 0 bases at J, leaving 3 bases unmatched. This CDR3 spans 15 amino acids. CDR1 and CDR2 (germline): KGHSH, LQKENI. The DNA for the CDR3 is TGTGCCAGCTCAGCCGGACAGGCGAACACCGGGGAGCTGTTTTTT. Translated, it gives CASSAGQANTGELFF.

This clone has only one observation. V usage is TRBV2 and J usage is TRBJ2-2, with 7 bases that match TRBD2. Germline CDR1 is SNHLY and CDR2 is FYNNEI. The J segment lost 4 bases and the V segment lost 6 bases, leaving 8 bases of the junction unmatched. The CDR3 spans 15 residues. CDR3 region: CASRFGTTSTGELFF. The CDR3 coding sequence is TGTGCCAGCAGGTTCGGGACTACATCCACCGGGGAGCTGTTTTTT. Filled out from reference TRBV2 and TRBJ2-2, the complete variable domain reads EPEVTQTPSHQVTQMGQEVILRCVPISNHLYFYWYRQILGQKVEFLVSFYNNEISEKSEIFDDQFSVERPDGSNFTLKIRSTKLEDSAMYFCASRFGTTSTGELFFGEGSRLTVL.

The V and J genes are TRBV4-1 and TRBJ1-1; D is possibly TRBD1 (6 bases). CDR3 length equals 15 residues. Germline CDR1 MGHRA, CDR2 YSYEKL. V dropped 1 base and J dropped 3 bases, with 12 bases sitting between them. CDR3 protein: CASSQGAGADTEAFF. The DNA for the CDR3 is TGCGCCAGCAGCCAAGGGGCGGGGGCGGACACTGAAGCTTTCTTT.

This clone occurred once. V is TRBV7-2 and J is TRBJ1-2; D is possibly TRBD1 (5 bases). The V gene lost 1 base and the J gene lost 6 bases, with 9 bases spanning the gap. The CDR3 covers 13 residues. Germline V CDR1 and CDR2: SGHTA, FQGNSA. The CDR3 coding sequence is TGTGCCAGCAGCTTAGGTCGGGGGGATGGCTACACCTTC. It yields the protein CASSLGRGDGYTF. Looking up the rest from reference TRBV7-2 and TRBJ1-2 gives the full variable domain: GAGVSQSPSNKVTEKGKDVELRCDPISGHTALYWYRQSLGQGLEFLIYFQGNSAPDKSGLPSDRFSAERTGGSVSTLTIQRTQQEDSAVYLCASSLGRGDGYTFGSGTRLTVV.

The CDR3 DNA sequence: TGTGCCAGCAGAAGTCCGGGACAGCATAGCACTGAAGCTTTCTTT. It codes for CASRSPGQHSTEAFF. The rearrangement links TRBV27 to TRBJ1-1; 7 bases match TRBD1. Trimming at V came to 6 bases and at J to 4 bases, leaving 11 bases not matched to a gene. This CDR3 region has 15 residues. Germline V gene sequence: CDR1 MNHEY, CDR2 SMNVEV (reference sequence).

The genes are TRBV2 and TRBJ2-3; D unresolved. The V gene's germline CDR1 is SNHLY and CDR2 FYNNEI. Trimming stripped 2 bases from V and 3 bases from J, with 12 bases between. This CDR3 spans 15 amino acids. The CDR3 DNA reads TGTGCCAGCAGTGAAATGGCTAGTGAGACAGATACGCAGTATTTT. Protein product: CASSEMASETDTQYF. Full variable domain (missing parts from reference TRBV2 and TRBJ2-3): EPEVTQTPSHQVTQMGQEVILRCVPISNHLYFYWYRQILGQKVEFLVSFYNNEISEKSEIFDDQFSVERPDGSNFTLKIRSTKLEDSAMYFCASSEMASETDTQYFGPGTRLTVL.

The chain carries TRBV15 and TRBJ2-1, with TRBD2 matching over 12 bases. CDR3 length equals 17 residues. Germline CDR1 and CDR2: LNHNV and YYDKDF (reference sequence). J gave up 5 bases and V 0 bases, and 5 bases lay outside the gene matches. CDR3 region: CATSRDLWTSGNNEQFF. As DNA, the CDR3 is TGTGCCACCAGCAGAGACCTCTGGACTAGCGGGAACAATGAGCAGTTCTTC.

This chain connects TRBV7-2 to TRBJ1-1, with unresolved D. CDR3 length: 13 residues. Germline assignment: CDR1 SGHTA and CDR2 FQGNSA. Trimming cost V 4 bases and J 0 bases, with 6 bases left between them. CDR3 sequence: CASSSLMNTEAFF. Here the CDR3 DNA reads TGTGCCAGCAGCTCTCTTATGAACACTGAAGCTTTCTTT.

The chain recombines TRBV5-4 with TRBJ1-1, with D possibly matching TRBD1 (5 bases). The CDR3 runs 11 residues. Trimming removed 4 bases at V and 7 bases at J, with 8 bases between. Per the germline V gene, CDR1 is SGHNT and CDR2 is YYREEE (reference sequence). CDR3 sequence: CASSGGDEAFF. CDR3 nucleotide sequence: TGTGCCAGCAGCGGGGGGGATGAAGCTTTCTTT. Combining the CDR3 with reference TRBV5-4 and TRBJ1-1 gives the whole variable domain ETGVTQSPTHLIKTRGQQVTLRCSSQSGHNTVSWYQQALGQGPQFIFQYYREEENGRGNFPPRFSGLQFPNYSSELNVNALELDDSALYLCASSGGDEAFFGQGTRLTVV.

In the case of this clone: Different DNA sequences within this sample yield the same CDR3. The CDR3 coding sequence is TGTGCCAGCAGCTTAGGACAGGGGTATGGCTACACCTTC. This encodes CASSLGQGYGYTF. The chain recombines TRBV7-9 with TRBJ1-2; 8 nucleotides line up with TRBD1. With V trimmed by 1 base and J by 5 bases, 0 bases remained unmatched. Germline assignment: CDR1 SEHNR and CDR2 FQNEAQ (reference sequence). CDR3 length equals 13 residues. Full variable domain (remainder filled in from reference TRBV7-9 and TRBJ1-2): DTGVSQNPRHKITKRGQNVTFRCDPISEHNRLYWYRQTLGQGPEFLTYFQNEAQLEKSRLLSDRFSAERPKGSFSTLEIQRTEQGDSAMYLCASSLGQGYGYTFGSGTRLTVV.

The V gene is TRBV15, the J gene TRBJ2-2; maybe TRBD2 (5 bases). V lost 0 bases to trimming and J lost 8 bases, with 10 bases between them. The germline CDR1 and CDR2 sequences are LNHNV and YYDKDF (reference sequence). This CDR3 is built from 14 residues. CDR3 amino acids: CATSRDGGGGELFF. CDR3 DNA sequence: TGTGCCACCAGCAGAGATGGAGGCGGGGGGGAGCTGTTTTTT.

This clone was seen more than once but under ten times. The J gene is TRBJ2-1, the V gene TRBV7-9; D perhaps matches TRBD2 (5 bases). Germline V lookup: CDR1 SEHNR, CDR2 FQNEAQ (reference sequence). The CDR3 spans 13 residues. Trimming removed 2 bases from V and 8 bases from J, with 10 bases in between. The CDR3 DNA reads TGTGCCAGCAGCTTACCCCCGGGGTATGAGCAGTTCTTC. Protein: CASSLPPGYEQFF.

The table lists this clone with a count of one. The chain joins TRBV5-1 to TRBJ1-4; D gene uncertain. Germline V CDR1 and CDR2: SGHRS, YFSETQ. V gave up 4 bases and J gave up 12 bases, with 13 bases separating them. The CDR3 is made up of 12 amino acids. The CDR3 reads CASSQNLNELFF. DNA for the CDR3: TGCGCCAGCAGCCAGAACCTGAACGAACTGTTTTTT.